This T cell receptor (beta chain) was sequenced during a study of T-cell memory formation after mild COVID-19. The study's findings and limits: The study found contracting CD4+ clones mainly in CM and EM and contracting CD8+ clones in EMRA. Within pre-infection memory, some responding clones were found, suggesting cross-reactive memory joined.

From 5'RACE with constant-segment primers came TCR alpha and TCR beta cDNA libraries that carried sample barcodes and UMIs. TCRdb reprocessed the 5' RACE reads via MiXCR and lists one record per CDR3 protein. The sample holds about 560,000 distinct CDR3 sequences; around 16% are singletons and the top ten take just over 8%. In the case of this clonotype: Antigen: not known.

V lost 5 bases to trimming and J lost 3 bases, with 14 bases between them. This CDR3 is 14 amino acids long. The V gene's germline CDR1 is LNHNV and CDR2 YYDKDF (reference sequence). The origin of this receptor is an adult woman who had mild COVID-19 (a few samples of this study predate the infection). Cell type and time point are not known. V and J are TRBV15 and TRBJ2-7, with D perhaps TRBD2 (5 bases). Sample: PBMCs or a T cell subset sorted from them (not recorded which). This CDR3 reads CATSLGGSVYEQYF. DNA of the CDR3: TGTGCCACCAGCCTCGGTGGGAGTGTCTACGAGCAGTACTTC.